Sequencing of this T cell receptor (beta chain) was carried out in a study of lymphopenia after photon versus proton radiotherapy. From germline, CDR1 is MNHEY and CDR2 SVGAGI. This CDR3 has 16 residues. Unmatched junction bases numbered 5, after V lost 2 bases and J lost 1 base. The data were produced by immunoSEQ multiplex PCR, yet TCRdb's version contains in-frame clones alone and is incomplete. The sample yields more than 80,000 clones, around 82% seen once. V and J are TRBV6-5 and TRBJ2-7; 10 bases are a match to TRBD2. The TCR comes from a man in his fifties or sixties with pancreatic cancer. The sample consisted of peripheral blood, taken from a patient treated with proton-based radiotherapy. This CDR3 reads CASSYSIAGGSYEQYF. CDR3 DNA: TGTGCCAGCAGTTACAGTATAGCGGGAGGATCCTACGAGCAGTACTTC.